Shown below are 22 T cell receptor beta chains from a single sample sequenced in a study of T-cell reconstitution after alpha-beta-depleted transplantation in children (dated by TCRdb to the mid-2010s). The meaning of the sample's treatment or condition label: allogeneic hematopoietic cell transplantation with graft depleted of TCRalphabeta T cells and CD19 B cells. Library generation was performed with PCR. These reads were obtained on an Illumina HiSeq 2500. Molecular barcoding was employed in the preparation of TCR libraries, with unique molecular identifiers being used to normalize TCRbeta repertoire quantification. TCRdb's own reprocessing of the public reads used fastp at Q25 and MiXCR and kept productive beta chains. Rows are unified per CDR3 protein, each entry keeping the most common DNA and genes. This sample lists a few hundred thousand distinct CDR3 sequences; 20% to 30% were detected once. Around 2.5% of the sample is taken by the ten largest.

This sample comprised PBMCs, obtained before TCRalphabeta/CD19-depleted stem cell transplant. The receptors were gathered from a girl aged 2 to 10 with Fanconi anemia, due to receive a stem cell transplant.

The gene calls are TRBV20-1 and TRBJ2-3; 7 bases line up with TRBD2. The CDR3 sequence is 14 residues long. V was clipped by 7 bases and J by 2 bases; unmatched bases: 9. Germline lookup yields CDR1 DFQATT and CDR2 SNEGSKA (reference sequence). The CDR3 here is CSVGTTRTTDTQYF. The CDR3 region has the DNA TGCAGTGTGGGGACTACTAGGACCACAGATACGCAGTATTTT.

This clonotype occurred a few times. The rearrangement joins TRBV28 to TRBJ2-7; 10 nucleotides line up with TRBD2. Germline lookup yields CDR1 MDHEN and CDR2 SYDVKM. The CDR3 sequence is 16 residues long. The V and J ends lost 1 base and 9 bases, in that order; junction bases with no gene match: 12. The CDR3 is CASSLFSSGRGWGQYF. The CDR3 DNA sequence: TGTGCCAGCAGTTTATTTTCTAGCGGGAGAGGTTGGGGGCAGTACTTC.

This clonotype has a count of ten or more. The chain employs TRBV29-1 and TRBJ1-1; 7 bases are a match to TRBD1. Trimming took 6 bases from V and 7 from J; bases not matched to a gene: 5. The CDR3 runs 11 residues. Germline V gene data show CDR1 as SQVTM and CDR2 as ANQGSEA. The CDR3 spells CSVRQGLEAFF. CDR3 sequence (DNA): TGCAGCGTCAGACAGGGCCTTGAAGCTTTCTTT.

The table lists this clonotype with many counts. The chain couples TRBV5-5 to TRBJ1-2; 7 bases agree with TRBD1. There are 13 residues in the CDR3. The germline gives CDR1 SGHKS, CDR2 YYEKEE (reference sequence). J was trimmed by 5 bases and V by 4 bases; bases with no gene match: 5. Here the CDR3 reads CASSIDRVYGYTF. The CDR3 nucleotides are TGTGCCAGCAGCATTGACAGGGTGTATGGCTACACCTTC.

This chain joins TRBV25-1 and TRBJ2-7, with 12 bases that match TRBD2. Germline CDR1 MGHDK, CDR2 SYGVNS. This CDR3 region has 14 residues. Germline trimming cut 4 bases from V and 3 bases from J; bases unmatched to any gene: 1. CDR3 DNA sequence: TGTGCCAGCAGTGGGGGACTAGCGGGCTACGAGCAGTACTTC. It encodes CASSGGLAGYEQYF.

In its sample, this clonotype was seen many times. The chain couples TRBV6-5 to TRBJ2-7; 7 nucleotides match TRBD1. The CDR3 sequence is 16 residues long. The ends lost 0 bases at V and 4 bases at J; junction bases unmatched: 9. In germline, CDR1 is MNHEY, CDR2 SVGAGI. As DNA, the CDR3 is TGTGCCAGCAGTTACTCCACCGGGACAGCATCTTACGAGCAGTACTTC. Its protein product is CASSYSTGTASYEQYF.

The chain links TRBV20-1 to TRBJ1-1, with D tentatively TRBD1 (5 bases). V dropped 6 bases and J dropped 4 bases, with 15 bases sitting between them. Germline V gene sequence: CDR1 DFQATT, CDR2 SNEGSKA (reference sequence). CDR3 length: 13 residues. As DNA, the CDR3 is TGCAGTGCCCCAAGACAGTTTGGCACTGAAGCTTTCTTT. Amino acid sequence: CSAPRQFGTEAFF.

The chain recombines TRBV18 with TRBJ2-5; D is ambiguous. The germline V and J ends were trimmed by 7 bases and 1 base, with 10 bases remaining between them. This CDR3 has 13 amino acids. Germline V gene lookup returns CDR1 KGHSH and CDR2 LQKENI. The CDR3 sequence: CASYLNLQETQYF. The CDR3 coding sequence is TGTGCCAGCTACCTAAATCTCCAAGAGACCCAGTACTTC.

At least ten counts were recorded for this clonotype. This chain links TRBV10-3 with TRBJ1-2; the D gene is possibly TRBD1 (5 bases). Trimming shortened V by 6 bases and J by 6 bases, and 17 bases separated the two germline ends. The germline V gene encodes CDR1 ENHRY and CDR2 SYGVKD. The CDR3 is 14 residues long. The CDR3 is CAISPDPTGDGYTF. In DNA form, the CDR3 reads TGTGCCATCAGCCCGGACCCTACGGGGGATGGCTACACCTTC.

The V gene is TRBV28, the J gene TRBJ2-1, with 9 bases matching TRBD2. Looked up from germline, CDR1 is MDHEN and CDR2 is SYDVKM. The CDR3 extends over 17 amino acids. J lost 7 bases, V lost 2 bases, and 12 bases had no gene match. Here the CDR3 DNA reads TGTGCCAGCAGTTTAGTAGGGGGCCTAGCGGGATCGAATGAGCAGTTCTTC. Protein sequence: CASSLVGGLAGSNEQFF.

The count of this clonotype is one. The CDR3 end shows no conserved phenylalanine or tryptophan, and so a read error is likely. This chain links TRBV29-1 with TRBJ2-5; TRBD2 agrees at 7 bases. Germline V CDR1 and CDR2: SQVTM, ANQGSEA. V was pared by 4 bases and J by 5 bases, with 7 bases of the junction left unmatched. CDR3 length equals 13 residues. CDR3 nucleotides: TGCAGCGTTGCGAAGAGCGGGACGGAGACCCAGTACGTC. It translates to CSVAKSGTETQYV.

V usage is TRBV6-5 and J usage is TRBJ2-2, with TRBD2 identical over 7 bases. CDR3 length equals 19 residues. Germline CDR1 and CDR2: MNHEY and SVGAGI. Germline trimming cut 0 bases from V and 0 bases from J; bases unmatched to any gene: 10. The CDR3 DNA reads TGTGCCAGCAGTTACTCGATAAACGGGAGGAACGCGAACACCGGGGAGCTGTTTTTT. The encoded protein is CASSYSINGRNANTGELFF.

This chain links TRBV5-1 with TRBJ2-3; the match to TRBD2 covers 12 bases. V dropped 0 bases and J dropped 6; count of bases not matched to a gene: 8. The CDR3 is made up of 17 amino acids. CDR1 SGHRS and CDR2 YFSETQ come from the germline V gene. CDR3 amino acids: CASSLGLAGVTEDTQYF. CDR3 DNA: TGCGCCAGCAGCTTGGGACTAGCGGGGGTAACCGAGGATACGCAGTATTTT.

The rearrangement links TRBV5-1 to TRBJ2-1; 9 bases are shared with TRBD2. After removal of 5 bases from V and 6 bases from J, the junction contained 6 bases not matched to a gene. CDR3 length: 14 residues. CDR1 and CDR2 from the germline V gene are SGHRS and YFSETQ. The DNA for the CDR3 is TGCGCCAGCAGTCGAGCGGGAGGAGGCAATGAGCAGTTCTTC. This sequence encodes CASSRAGGGNEQFF.

In this sample, this clonotype turned up many times. The chain links TRBV7-6 to TRBJ2-1, with 8 bases that match TRBD2. V trimming: 1 base; J trimming: 5 bases; junction bases outside the gene matches: 7. CDR1 is SGHVS and CDR2 is FNYEAQ in the germline V gene. This CDR3 comprises 16 residues. Here the CDR3 reads CASSLVQGGGNNEQFF. The DNA for the CDR3 is TGTGCCAGCAGCTTAGTCCAAGGCGGGGGGAACAATGAGCAGTTCTTC.

The sample holds a few counts of this clonotype. This CDR3 is CASSPVLAGGNEQFF. Here the CDR3 DNA reads TGTGCCAGCAGCCCCGTACTAGCGGGAGGGAATGAGCAGTTCTTC. This chain connects TRBV3-1 to TRBJ2-1; 13 bases map to TRBD2. This CDR3 region has 15 residues. Germline values: CDR1 LGHDT, CDR2 YNNKEL (reference sequence). The J segment lost 7 bases and the V segment lost 4 bases, leaving 4 bases of the junction unmatched.

This clonotype turned up a few times. The chain carries TRBV18 and TRBJ2-7; D possibly uses TRBD1 or TRBD2 (5 bases each). This CDR3 has 13 residues. Looked up from germline, CDR1 is KGHSH and CDR2 is LQKENI. The ends were cut back, 8 bases at V and 3 bases at J, with 14 bases in the middle. CDR3 sequence: CASDRPGLYEQYF. CDR3 DNA: TGTGCCAGCGACAGACCGGGGCTCTACGAGCAGTACTTC.

This clonotype was found a few times. The CDR3 DNA sequence: TGCAGTGCTAGAGCCGGCAGGGGTGAACTGTTTTTT. Translated: CSARAGRGELFF. The J gene is TRBJ1-4, the V gene TRBV20-1; TRBD1 is a possible D gene (6 bases). CDR3 length: 12 amino acids. Trimming stripped 1 base from V and 12 bases from J, with 12 bases between. Per germline, CDR1 DFQATT and CDR2 SNEGSKA (reference sequence).

V and J are TRBV20-1 and TRBJ2-1, with 12 bases that match TRBD2. Looked up from germline, CDR1 is DFQATT and CDR2 is SNEGSKA (reference sequence). The CDR3 spans 18 residues. Trimming removed 0 bases from V and 5 bases from J; junction bases left unmatched: 11. DNA of the CDR3: TGCAGTGCTAGAGATCCTAGCGGGAGGGCGAGTCTAGACAATGAGCAGTTCTTC. Amino acid sequence: CSARDPSGRASLDNEQFF.

The gene calls are TRBV7-3 and TRBJ2-7; 10 bases align to TRBD2. The J segment lost 0 bases and the V segment lost 0 bases, leaving 5 bases of the junction unmatched. CDR3 length: 17 residues. Germline loops: CDR1 SGHTA, CDR2 FQGTGA. For the CDR3, the DNA is TGTGCCAGCAGCTTAACCGCACTAGCGGGGCACTCCTACGAGCAGTACTTC. Translation gives CASSLTALAGHSYEQYF.

This clonotype was detected a few times. The rearrangement links TRBV10-3 to TRBJ1-4; no reliable D call. CDR1 and CDR2 from the germline V gene are ENHRY and SYGVKD. The CDR3 sequence is 16 residues long. Trimming took off 2 bases at V and 0 bases at J, with 10 bases between the two ends. CDR3 loop: CAISEAESATNEKLFF. In nucleotides, the CDR3 is TGTGCCATCAGTGAGGCAGAGAGTGCAACTAATGAAAAACTGTTTTTT.

The chain carries TRBV20-1 and TRBJ2-5, with 9 nucleotides matching TRBD2. V lost 6 bases to trimming and J lost 5 bases; unmatched junction nucleotides: 10. This CDR3 region has 14 residues. From germline, CDR1 is DFQATT and CDR2 SNEGSKA (reference sequence). The CDR3 here is CSAQLAGAVETQYF. CDR3 sequence (DNA): TGCAGTGCGCAGTTAGCGGGAGCGGTGGAGACCCAGTACTTC.